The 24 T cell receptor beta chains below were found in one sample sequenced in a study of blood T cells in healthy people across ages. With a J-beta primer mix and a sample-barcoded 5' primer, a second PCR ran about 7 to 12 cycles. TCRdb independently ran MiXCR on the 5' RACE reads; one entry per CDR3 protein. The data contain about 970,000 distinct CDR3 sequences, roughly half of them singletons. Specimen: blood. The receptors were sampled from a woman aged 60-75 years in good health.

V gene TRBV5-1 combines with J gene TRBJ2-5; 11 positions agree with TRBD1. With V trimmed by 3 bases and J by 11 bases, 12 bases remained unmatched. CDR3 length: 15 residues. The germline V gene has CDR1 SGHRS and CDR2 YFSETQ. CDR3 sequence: CASSSIPGQGGEQYF. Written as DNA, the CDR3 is TGCGCCAGCAGCTCGATACCGGGACAGGGGGGTGAGCAGTACTTC. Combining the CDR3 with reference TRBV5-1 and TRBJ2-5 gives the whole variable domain KAGVTQTPRYLIKTRGQQVTLSCSPISGHRSVSWYQQTPGQGLQFLFEYFSETQRNKGNFPGRFSGRQFSNSRSEMNVSTLELGDSALYLCASSSIPGQGGEQYFGPGTRLLVL.

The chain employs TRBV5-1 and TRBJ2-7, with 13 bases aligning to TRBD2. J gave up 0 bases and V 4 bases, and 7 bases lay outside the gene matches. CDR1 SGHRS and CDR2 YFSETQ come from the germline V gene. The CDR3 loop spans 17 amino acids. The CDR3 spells CASSLVLAGGSSYEQYF. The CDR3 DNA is TGCGCCAGCAGCCTGGTACTAGCGGGAGGGAGCTCCTACGAGCAGTACTTC.

CDR3 in DNA: TGCAGCGTCCACGGGGGGCGCCTGGATACGCAGTATTTT. Its translation is CSVHGGRLDTQYF. The rearrangement joins TRBV29-1 to TRBJ2-3; D is perhaps TRBD2 (7 bases). Germline V gene sequence: CDR1 SQVTM, CDR2 ANQGSEA. The CDR3 is 13 amino acids. V gave up 6 bases and J gave up 6 bases, with 16 bases separating them.

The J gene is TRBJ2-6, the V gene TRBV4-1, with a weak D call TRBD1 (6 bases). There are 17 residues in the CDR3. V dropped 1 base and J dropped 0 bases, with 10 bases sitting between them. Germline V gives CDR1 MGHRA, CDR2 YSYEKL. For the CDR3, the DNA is TGCGCCAGCAGCCAAGGGACAGCCTACTCTGGGGCCAACGTCCTGACTTTC. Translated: CASSQGTAYSGANVLTF.

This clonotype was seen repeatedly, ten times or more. The CDR3 nucleotides read TGCAGCGTCTCCTGGGACAGTCCGTCGGGGACCCAGTACTTC. It specifies CSVSWDSPSGTQYF. V gene TRBV29-1 combines with J gene TRBJ2-5; 7 positions match TRBD1. V dropped 6 bases and J dropped 7; count of bases not matched to a gene: 14. The CDR3 runs to 14 residues. Germline CDR1 and CDR2: SQVTM and ANQGSEA. The variable domain in full, with the rest retrieved from reference TRBV29-1 and TRBJ2-5, is SAVISQKPSRDICQRGTSLTIQCQVDSQVTMMFWYRQQPGQSLTLIATANQGSEATYESGFVIDKFPISRPNLTFSTLTVSNMSPEDSSIYLCSVSWDSPSGTQYFGPGTRLLVL.

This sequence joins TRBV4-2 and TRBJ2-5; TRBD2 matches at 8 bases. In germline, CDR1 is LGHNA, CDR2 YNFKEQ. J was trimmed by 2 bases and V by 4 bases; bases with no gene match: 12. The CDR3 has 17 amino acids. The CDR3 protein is CASSPLAGLRGQETQYF. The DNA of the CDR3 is TGTGCCAGCAGCCCTTTAGCGGGACTACGGGGACAAGAGACCCAGTACTTC.

The CDR3: CATSDPGLAGTDTQYF. In DNA form, the CDR3 reads TGTGCCACCAGTGACCCCGGACTAGCGGGTACAGATACGCAGTATTTT. This sequence joins TRBV24-1 and TRBJ2-3; 11 bases match TRBD2. This CDR3 contains 16 residues. V dropped 4 bases and J dropped 3; count of bases not matched to a gene: 5. CDR1 is KGHDR and CDR2 is SFDVKD in the germline V gene.

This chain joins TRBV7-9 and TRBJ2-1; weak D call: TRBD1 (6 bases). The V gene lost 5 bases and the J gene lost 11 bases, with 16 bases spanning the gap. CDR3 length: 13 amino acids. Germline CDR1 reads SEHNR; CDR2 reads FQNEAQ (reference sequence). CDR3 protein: CASSPPVGTKQFF. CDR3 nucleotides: TGTGCCAGCAGCCCCCCGGTAGGGACAAAGCAGTTCTTC.

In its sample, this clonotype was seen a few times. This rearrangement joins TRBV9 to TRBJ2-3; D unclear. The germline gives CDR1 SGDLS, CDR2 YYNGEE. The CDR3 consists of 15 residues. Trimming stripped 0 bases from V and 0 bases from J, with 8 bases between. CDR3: CASSVAASSTDTQYF. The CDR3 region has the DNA TGTGCCAGCAGCGTAGCGGCGTCTAGCACAGATACGCAGTATTTT.

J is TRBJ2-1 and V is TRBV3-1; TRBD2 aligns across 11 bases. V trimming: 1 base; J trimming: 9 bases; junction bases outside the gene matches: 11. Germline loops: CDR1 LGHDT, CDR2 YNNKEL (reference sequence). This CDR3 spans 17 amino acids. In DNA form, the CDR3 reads TGTGCCAGCAGCCAAGTCCTAGCGGGAGGATCTAGGTTTGAGCAGTTCTTC. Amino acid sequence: CASSQVLAGGSRFEQFF.

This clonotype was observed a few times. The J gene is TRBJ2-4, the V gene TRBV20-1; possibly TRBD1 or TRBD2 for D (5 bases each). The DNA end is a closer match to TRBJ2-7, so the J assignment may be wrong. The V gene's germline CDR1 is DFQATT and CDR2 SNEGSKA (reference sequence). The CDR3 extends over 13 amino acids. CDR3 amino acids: CSARVPGRNEQYF. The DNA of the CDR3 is TGCAGTGCTAGAGTGCCGGGACGGAACGAGCAGTACTTC.

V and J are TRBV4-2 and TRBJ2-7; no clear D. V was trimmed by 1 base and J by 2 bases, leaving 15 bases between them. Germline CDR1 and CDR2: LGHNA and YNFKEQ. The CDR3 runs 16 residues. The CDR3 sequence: CASSQAHLTSTYEQYF. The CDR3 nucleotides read TGTGCCAGCAGCCAAGCTCACTTGACCTCGACCTACGAGCAGTACTTC.

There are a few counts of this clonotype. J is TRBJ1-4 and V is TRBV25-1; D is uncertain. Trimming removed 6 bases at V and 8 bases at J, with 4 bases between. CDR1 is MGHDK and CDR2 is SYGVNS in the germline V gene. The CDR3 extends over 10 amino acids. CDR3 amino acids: CASRREKLFF. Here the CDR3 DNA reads TGTGCCAGCAGAAGGGAAAAACTGTTTTTT.

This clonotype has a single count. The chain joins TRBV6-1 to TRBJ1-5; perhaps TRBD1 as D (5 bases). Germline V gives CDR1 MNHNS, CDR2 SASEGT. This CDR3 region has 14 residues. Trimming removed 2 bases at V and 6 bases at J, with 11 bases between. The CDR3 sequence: CASSEKRGSQPQHF. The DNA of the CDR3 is TGTGCCAGCAGTGAAAAGAGGGGCTCTCAGCCCCAGCATTTT.

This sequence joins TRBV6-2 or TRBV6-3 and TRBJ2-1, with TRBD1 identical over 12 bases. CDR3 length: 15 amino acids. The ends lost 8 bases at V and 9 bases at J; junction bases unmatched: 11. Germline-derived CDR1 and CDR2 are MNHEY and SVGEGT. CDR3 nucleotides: TGTGCCAGCTGCCATGGGGGGACAGGGGGCTTTGAGCAGTTCTTC. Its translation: CASCHGGTGGFEQFF.

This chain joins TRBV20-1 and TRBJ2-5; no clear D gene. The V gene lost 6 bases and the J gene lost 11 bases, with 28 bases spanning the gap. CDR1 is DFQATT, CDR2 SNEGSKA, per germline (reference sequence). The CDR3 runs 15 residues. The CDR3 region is CSAPPRRLTYNEQYF. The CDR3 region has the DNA TGCAGTGCCCCACCTCGCAGGCTAACCTACAATGAGCAGTACTTC.

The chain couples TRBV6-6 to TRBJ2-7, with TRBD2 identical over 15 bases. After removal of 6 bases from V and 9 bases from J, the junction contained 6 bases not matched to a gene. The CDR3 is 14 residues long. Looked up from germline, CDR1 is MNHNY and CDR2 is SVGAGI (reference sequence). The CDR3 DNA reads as TGTGCCAGCAGCACCGGACTAGCGGGAGGGGGGCAGTACTTC. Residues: CASSTGLAGGGQYF.

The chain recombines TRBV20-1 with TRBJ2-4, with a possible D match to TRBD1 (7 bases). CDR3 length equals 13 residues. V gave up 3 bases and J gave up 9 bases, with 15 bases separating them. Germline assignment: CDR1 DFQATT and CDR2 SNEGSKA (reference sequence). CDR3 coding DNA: TGCAGTGCTAGCGGTCAGGGGGGCCGCATTCAGTACTTC. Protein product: CSASGQGGRIQYF.

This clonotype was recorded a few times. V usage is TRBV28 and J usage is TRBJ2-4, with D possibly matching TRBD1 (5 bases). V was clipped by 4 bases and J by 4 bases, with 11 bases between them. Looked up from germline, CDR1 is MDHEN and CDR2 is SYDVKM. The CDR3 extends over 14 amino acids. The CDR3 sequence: CASSSRESKNIQYF. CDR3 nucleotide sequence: TGTGCCAGCAGTTCCAGGGAATCTAAAAACATTCAGTACTTC.

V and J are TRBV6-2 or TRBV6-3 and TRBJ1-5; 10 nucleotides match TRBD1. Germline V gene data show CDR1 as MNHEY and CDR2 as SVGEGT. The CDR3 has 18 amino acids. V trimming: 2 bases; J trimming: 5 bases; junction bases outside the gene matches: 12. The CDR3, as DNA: TGTGCCAGCAGTTACGGGGACAGGGGTGTAAGTTTGCATCAGCCCCAGCATTTT. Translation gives CASSYGDRGVSLHQPQHF.

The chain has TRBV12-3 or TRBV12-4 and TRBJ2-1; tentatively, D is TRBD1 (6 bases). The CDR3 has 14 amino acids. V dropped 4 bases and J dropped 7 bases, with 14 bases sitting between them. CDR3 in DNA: TGTGCCAGCAGTTCCGGGACAATATTGAATGAGCAGTTCTTC. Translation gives CASSSGTILNEQFF.

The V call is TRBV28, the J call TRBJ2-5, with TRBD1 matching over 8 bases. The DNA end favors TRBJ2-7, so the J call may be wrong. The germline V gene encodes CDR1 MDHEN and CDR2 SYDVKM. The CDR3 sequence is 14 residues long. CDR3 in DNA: TGTGCCAGCAGTCCGGATGGACAGGGCTCCGAGCAGTACTTC. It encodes CASSPDGQGSEQYF.

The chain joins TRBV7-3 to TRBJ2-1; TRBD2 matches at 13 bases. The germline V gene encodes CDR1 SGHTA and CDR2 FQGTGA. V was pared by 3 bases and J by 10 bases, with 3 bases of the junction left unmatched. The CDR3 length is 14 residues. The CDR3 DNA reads TGTGCCAGCAGCTTTGTGGGACTAGCGGGGGAGCAGTTCTTC. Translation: CASSFVGLAGEQFF.

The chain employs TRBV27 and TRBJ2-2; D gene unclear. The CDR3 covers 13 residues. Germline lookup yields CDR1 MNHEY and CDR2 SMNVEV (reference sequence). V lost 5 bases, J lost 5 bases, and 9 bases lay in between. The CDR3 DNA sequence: TGTGCCAGCAGTCTCCAGATTACCGGGGAGCTGTTTTTT. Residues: CASSLQITGELFF.